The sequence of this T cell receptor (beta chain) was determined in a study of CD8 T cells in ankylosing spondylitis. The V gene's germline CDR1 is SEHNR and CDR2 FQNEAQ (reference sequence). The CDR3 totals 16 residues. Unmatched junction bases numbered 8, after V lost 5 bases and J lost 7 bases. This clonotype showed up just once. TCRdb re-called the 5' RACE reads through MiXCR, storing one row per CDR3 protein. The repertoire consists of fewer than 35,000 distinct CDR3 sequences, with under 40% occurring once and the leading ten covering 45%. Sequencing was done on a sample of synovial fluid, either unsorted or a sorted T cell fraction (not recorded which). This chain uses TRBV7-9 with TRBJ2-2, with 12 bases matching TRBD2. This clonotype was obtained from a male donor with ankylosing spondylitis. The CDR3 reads CASSLWTSGIHGELFF. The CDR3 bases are TGTGCCAGCAGCCTGTGGACTAGCGGGATCCACGGGGAGCTGTTTTTT.